This T cell receptor beta chain originates from a study of vaccination effects on CD4 cells after COVID-19. On the study more broadly: Each person got two doses of an mRNA SARS-CoV-2 vaccine, BNT162b2 or mRNA-1273. Convalescent patients (n = two) were sampled 16 days and one week prevaccination.

This clone showed up just once. Its antigen is as yet unknown. The V end was cut by 5 bases, the J end by 1 base, with 8 bases between. CDR3 length: 13 amino acids. Germline V gene sequence: CDR1 SNHLY, CDR2 FYNNEI. Assay used: immunoSEQ multiplex PCR; TCRdb lists only in-frame clones, some missing. The sample contains about 46,000 clones, roughly 80% of which appear only once. Isolation of CD4+ T cells took place after 10 to 11 days of culture. A positive SARS-CoV-2 PCR test fell between March and December 2020. Specimen: CD4+ T cells from PBMCs cultured without peptide, collected before COVID-19 vaccination. The TCR originated in a human donor who had a prior SARS-CoV-2 infection. The gene calls are TRBV2 and TRBJ1-2, with D hard to call. The CDR3: CASSLDGNYGYTF. CDR3 bases: TGTGCCAGCAGTCTCGACGGTAACTATGGCTACACCTTC. Full variable domain (remainder filled in from reference TRBV2 and TRBJ1-2): EPEVTQTPSHQVTQMGQEVILRCVPISNHLYFYWYRQILGQKVEFLVSFYNNEISEKSEIFDDQFSVERPDGSNFTLKIRSTKLEDSAMYFCASSLDGNYGYTFGSGTRLTVV.